This is a list of T cell receptor beta chains from one sample in a study of cytomegalovirus exposure and HLA in healthy donors. Only in-frame clones appear in the TCRdb table, and some are missing; sequencing was by immunoSEQ multiplex PCR. The data hold hundreds of thousands of clones, with 75% to 85% observed a single time. Specimen: PBMCs. The receptors stem from a woman aged 60-75 years in good health and CMV-seropositive. The CDR3 runs from the conserved cysteine through the conserved F or W. Fields, in order: J gene, V gene, clone size, D gene, CDR3 protein, CDR3 DNA. A D gene is named only where the DNA matches it firmly. Part of the rows lack a size; the others show once, few, many or a class for expanded clones.

J: TRBJ2-7
V: TRBV27
size: -
D: -
CDR3: CASRRDLSGSYEQYF
DNA: TGTGCCAGCAGGCGGGACCTCTCTGGCTCCTACGAGCAGTACTTC

J: TRBJ2-1
V: TRBV5-1
size: -
D: -
CDR3: CASSLAALGGNEQFF
DNA: TGCGCCAGCAGCTTGGCCGCGTTGGGGGGCAATGAGCAGTTCTTC

J: TRBJ1-1
V: TRBV28
size: -
D: -
CDR3: CASSKGRGTEAFF
DNA: TGTGCCAGCAGTAAAGGCCGAGGTACTGAAGCTTTCTTT

J: TRBJ1-2
V: TRBV28
size: -
D: -
CDR3: CASSLGSHYGYTF
DNA: TGTGCCAGCAGTTTAGGGAGTCACTATGGCTACACCTTC

J: TRBJ2-2
V: TRBV30
size: -
D: -
CDR3: CAWSTNRAARELFF
DNA: TGTGCCTGGAGCACCAACAGGGCTGCAAGGGAGCTGTTTTTT

J: TRBJ2-3
V: TRBV7-2
size: -
D: TRBD2
CDR3: CASSLVGGGGITDTQYF
DNA: TGTGCCAGCAGCTTAGTGGGTGGGGGGGGGATCACAGATACGCAGTATTTT

J: TRBJ2-2
V: TRBV6-1
size: -
D: -
CDR3: CASSEYRANTGELFF
DNA: TGTGCCAGCAGTGAATACAGGGCGAACACCGGGGAGCTGTTTTTT

J: TRBJ2-3
V: TRBV4-3
size: -
D: -
CDR3: CASSQAGSQGNTQYF
DNA: TGCGCCAGCAGCCAAGCAGGGTCCCAGGGGAATACGCAGTATTTT

J: TRBJ1-2
V: TRBV5-1
size: -
D: TRBD1
CDR3: CASSGAGGGGYTF
DNA: TGCGCCAGCAGCGGGGCAGGGGGCGGTGGCTACACCTTC

J: TRBJ2-7
V: TRBV28
size: -
D: -
CDR3: CATRPGKAYEQYF
DNA: TGTGCCACAAGGCCGGGGAAAGCCTACGAGCAGTACTTC

J: TRBJ1-3
V: TRBV7-9
size: few
D: -
CDR3: CASSLDAVVGNTIYF
DNA: TGTGCCAGCAGCTTAGATGCAGTTGTTGGAAACACCATATATTTT

J: TRBJ1-1
V: TRBV6-6
size: -
D: TRBD1
CDR3: CASSSTDRANTEAFF
DNA: TGTGCCAGCAGTTCAACGGACAGGGCGAATACTGAAGCTTTCTTT

J: TRBJ1-1
V: TRBV7-2
size: -
D: TRBD1
CDR3: CASSRAGSGTEYSAGFF
DNA: TGTGCCAGCAGCCGAGCTGGATCTGGGACAGAATATAGTGCGGGTTTCTTT

J: TRBJ2-1
V: TRBV4-3
size: -
D: -
CDR3: CASSQESLASFYNEQFF
DNA: TGCGCCAGCAGCCAAGAGAGCTTAGCTTCGTTCTACAATGAGCAGTTCTTC

J: TRBJ2-1
V: TRBV30
size: -
D: TRBD2
CDR3: CAWSEFLAGVEQFF
DNA: TGTGCCTGGAGTGAGTTCCTAGCGGGAGTAGAGCAGTTCTTC

J: TRBJ1-1
V: TRBV6-6
size: few
D: -
CDR3: CASSPGGFESEAFF
DNA: TGTGCCAGCAGTCCTGGAGGGTTTGAGTCTGAAGCTTTCTTT

J: TRBJ1-5
V: TRBV6-1
size: -
D: -
CDR3: CASSENKGSGVQPQHF
DNA: TGTGCCAGCAGTGAAAATAAGGGGTCAGGGGTTCAGCCCCAGCATTTT

J: TRBJ1-5
V: TRBV19
size: -
D: -
CDR3: CASSPHLVLGPNQPQHF
DNA: TGTGCCAGTAGTCCCCATCTAGTGTTGGGTCCCAATCAGCCCCAGCATTTT

J: TRBJ1-2
V: TRBV5-1
size: -
D: TRBD1
CDR3: CASSLTGAVLEGYTF
DNA: TGCGCCAGCAGCTTGACAGGGGCGGTATTGGAGGGCTACACCTTC

J: TRBJ2-3
V: TRBV27
size: -
D: -
CDR3: CATSDGSSRTDTQYF
DNA: TGTGCCACGAGCGACGGGAGTTCCCGCACAGATACGCAGTATTTT

J: TRBJ2-2
V: TRBV4-3
size: -
D: TRBD2
CDR3: CASSRGAGGTTGELFF
DNA: TGCGCCAGCAGCCGCGGAGCGGGGGGGACCACCGGGGAGCTGTTTTTT

J: TRBJ2-1
V: TRBV11-1
size: -
D: TRBD1
CDR3: CASSVYRGLNEQFF
DNA: TGTGCCAGCAGCGTATACAGGGGGCTCAATGAGCAGTTCTTC

J: TRBJ2-7
V: TRBV27
size: -
D: TRBD2
CDR3: CASSFGGGIYEQYF
DNA: TGTGCCAGCAGTTTTGGGGGGGGGATCTACGAGCAGTACTTC

J: TRBJ1-2
V: TRBV27
size: once
D: TRBD1
CDR3: CASSLGGQPYGYTF
DNA: TGTGCCAGCAGTTTAGGGGGACAGCCCTATGGCTACACCTTC

J: TRBJ2-1
V: TRBV5-1
size: -
D: -
CDR3: CASSSLLHAEQFF
DNA: TGCGCCAGCAGCTCCTTATTACACGCTGAGCAGTTCTTC

J: TRBJ2-6
V: TRBV7-3
size: -
D: TRBD2
CDR3: CASSFAASGGGAGANVLTF
DNA: TGTGCCAGCAGCTTCGCGGCTAGCGGGGGAGGTGCTGGGGCCAACGTCCTGACTTTC

J: TRBJ1-2
V: TRBV7-8
size: -
D: TRBD1
CDR3: CASSSRDRGREYGYTF
DNA: TGTGCCAGCAGCTCACGGGACAGGGGAAGGGAGTATGGCTACACCTTC

J: TRBJ2-1
V: TRBV4-2
size: -
D: -
CDR3: CASSQDPQASARHNEQFF
DNA: TGTGCCAGCAGCCAGGACCCTCAGGCTAGCGCGAGACACAATGAGCAGTTCTTC

J: TRBJ2-1
V: TRBV5-1
size: once
D: TRBD2
CDR3: CASSLDPAGEQFF
DNA: TGCGCCAGCAGCTTGGATCCAGCGGGGGAGCAGTTCTTC

J: TRBJ1-3
V: TRBV7-9
size: -
D: -
CDR3: CASSLMQRGNTIYF
DNA: TGTGCCAGCAGCTTGATGCAGCGGGGAAACACCATATATTTT

J: TRBJ2-5
V: TRBV5-1
size: -
D: -
CDR3: CASSFERETQYF
DNA: TGCGCCAGCAGCTTCGAGAGAGAGACCCAGTACTTC

J: TRBJ2-6
V: TRBV9
size: -
D: TRBD1
CDR3: CASSVAPGGPGANVLTF
DNA: TGTGCCAGCAGCGTAGCTCCAGGGGGTCCTGGGGCCAACGTCCTGACTTTC

J: TRBJ1-2
V: TRBV4-1
size: few
D: -
CDR3: CASSQDGGAAVRVGGYTF
DNA: TGCGCCAGCAGCCAAGACGGTGGGGCCGCGGTTCGTGTTGGGGGCTACACCTTC

J: TRBJ2-1
V: TRBV6-4
size: -
D: TRBD2
CDR3: CASSGGLAGVNEQFF
DNA: TGTGCCAGCAGTGGGGGACTAGCGGGAGTCAATGAGCAGTTCTTC

J: TRBJ1-1
V: TRBV18
size: -
D: -
CDR3: CASSPDVQGEAFF
DNA: TGTGCCAGCTCACCAGACGTTCAGGGAGAAGCTTTCTTT

J: TRBJ1-4
V: TRBV14
size: -
D: -
CDR3: CASSLAGKDEKLFF
DNA: TGTGCCAGCAGCCTTGCAGGGAAAGATGAAAAACTGTTTTTT

J: TRBJ2-5
V: TRBV9
size: once
D: TRBD2
CDR3: CASSVAAGEMETQYF
DNA: TGTGCCAGCAGCGTAGCGGCGGGAGAGATGGAGACCCAGTACTTC

J: TRBJ1-5
V: TRBV27
size: -
D: -
CDR3: CASSLLGVSNQPQHF
DNA: TGTGCCAGCAGTTTATTAGGGGTTAGCAATCAGCCCCAGCATTTT

J: TRBJ1-3
V: TRBV5-1
size: -
D: TRBD1
CDR3: CASSLQGARIPGNTIYF
DNA: TGCGCCAGCAGCTTGCAGGGGGCGCGTATACCTGGAAACACCATATATTTT

J: TRBJ1-2
V: TRBV6-5
size: once
D: -
CDR3: CASSYSGSGQTYGYTF
DNA: TGTGCCAGCAGTTACTCGGGGTCAGGGCAGACCTATGGCTACACCTTC

J: TRBJ1-2
V: TRBV28
size: once
D: -
CDR3: CASRGAPAGYTF
DNA: TGTGCCAGCCGCGGGGCACCGGCCGGCTACACCTTC

J: TRBJ2-7
V: TRBV5-1
size: -
D: TRBD2
CDR3: CASSPGLAASSYEQYF
DNA: TGCGCCAGCAGCCCGGGACTAGCGGCCAGCTCCTACGAGCAGTACTTC

J: TRBJ2-2
V: TRBV7-3
size: -
D: -
CDR3: CASSLPQAHGELFF
DNA: TGTGCCAGCAGCTTACCGCAGGCACACGGGGAGCTGTTTTTT

J: TRBJ1-1
V: TRBV6-5
size: -
D: -
CDR3: CASSYPAAEAFF
DNA: TGTGCCAGCAGTTATCCCGCGGCTGAAGCTTTCTTT

J: TRBJ2-7
V: TRBV7-3
size: once
D: TRBD1
CDR3: CASSLTGGFYEQYF
DNA: TGTGCCAGCAGCTTAACAGGGGGCTTCTACGAGCAGTACTTC

J: TRBJ1-4
V: TRBV29-1
size: -
D: TRBD1
CDR3: CSVAGTGGEKLFF
DNA: TGCAGCGTCGCCGGGACAGGGGGAGAAAAACTGTTTTTT

J: TRBJ1-1
V: TRBV5-1
size: -
D: TRBD1
CDR3: CASSLQGANTEAFF
DNA: TGCGCCAGCAGCTTACAGGGGGCGAACACTGAAGCTTTCTTT

J: TRBJ1-3
V: TRBV28
size: -
D: TRBD1
CDR3: CASSRGQLSSGNTIYF
DNA: TGTGCCAGCAGCCGGGGACAGTTGAGCTCTGGAAACACCATATATTTT

J: TRBJ1-2
V: TRBV6-1
size: -
D: -
CDR3: CASSVWERGYTF
DNA: TGTGCCAGCAGTGTGTGGGAGAGAGGCTACACCTTC

J: TRBJ1-1
V: TRBV19
size: -
D: TRBD1
CDR3: CASSTTGGGTEAFF
DNA: TGTGCCAGTAGTACGACAGGGGGAGGCACTGAAGCTTTCTTT

J: TRBJ1-5
V: TRBV7-9
size: -
D: -
CDR3: CASSSSTVNQPQHF
DNA: TGTGCCAGCAGCTCATCGACAGTCAATCAGCCCCAGCATTTT

J: TRBJ2-7
V: TRBV5-6
size: -
D: TRBD2
CDR3: CASSFLAGDYEQYF
DNA: TGTGCCAGCAGCTTCCTAGCGGGAGACTACGAGCAGTACTTC

J: TRBJ2-3
V: TRBV30
size: -
D: TRBD2
CDR3: CAWNPKVAGGTDTQYF
DNA: TGTGCCTGGAACCCGAAGGTAGCGGGGGGCACAGATACGCAGTATTTT

J: TRBJ2-3
V: TRBV10-1
size: -
D: TRBD2
CDR3: CASSESKFSRRGGSCYTDTQYF
DNA: TGCGCCAGCAGTGAGTCTAAATTCTCTCGGCGGGGGGGCAGTTGTTACACAGATACGCAGTATTTT

J: TRBJ1-2
V: TRBV7-2
size: -
D: -
CDR3: CASTAGFSEYYGYTF
DNA: TGTGCCAGCACCGCAGGTTTCTCCGAGTACTATGGCTACACCTTC

J: TRBJ1-2
V: TRBV6-5
size: -
D: TRBD1
CDR3: CASSPKSTGDGYTF
DNA: TGTGCCAGCAGTCCTAAATCGACAGGGGATGGCTACACCTTC

J: TRBJ1-1
V: TRBV5-4
size: few
D: -
CDR3: CASSLARINTEAFF
DNA: TGTGCCAGCAGCTTGGCCAGGATTAACACTGAAGCTTTCTTT